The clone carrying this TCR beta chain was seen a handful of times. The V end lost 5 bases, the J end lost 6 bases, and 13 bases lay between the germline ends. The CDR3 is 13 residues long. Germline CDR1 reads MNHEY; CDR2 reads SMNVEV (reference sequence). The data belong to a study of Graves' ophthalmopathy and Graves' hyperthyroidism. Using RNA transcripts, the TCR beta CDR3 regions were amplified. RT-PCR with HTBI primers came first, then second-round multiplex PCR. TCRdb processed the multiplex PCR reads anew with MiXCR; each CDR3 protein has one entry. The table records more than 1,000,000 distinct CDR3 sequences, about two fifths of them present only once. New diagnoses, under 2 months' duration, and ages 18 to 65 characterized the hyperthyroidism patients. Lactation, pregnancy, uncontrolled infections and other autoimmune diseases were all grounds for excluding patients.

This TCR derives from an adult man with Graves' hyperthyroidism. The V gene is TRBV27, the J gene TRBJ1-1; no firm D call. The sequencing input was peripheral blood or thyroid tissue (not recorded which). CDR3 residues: CASSLGPFAEAFF. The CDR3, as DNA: TGTGCCAGCAGTCTAGGGCCGTTCGCTGAAGCTTTCTTT.